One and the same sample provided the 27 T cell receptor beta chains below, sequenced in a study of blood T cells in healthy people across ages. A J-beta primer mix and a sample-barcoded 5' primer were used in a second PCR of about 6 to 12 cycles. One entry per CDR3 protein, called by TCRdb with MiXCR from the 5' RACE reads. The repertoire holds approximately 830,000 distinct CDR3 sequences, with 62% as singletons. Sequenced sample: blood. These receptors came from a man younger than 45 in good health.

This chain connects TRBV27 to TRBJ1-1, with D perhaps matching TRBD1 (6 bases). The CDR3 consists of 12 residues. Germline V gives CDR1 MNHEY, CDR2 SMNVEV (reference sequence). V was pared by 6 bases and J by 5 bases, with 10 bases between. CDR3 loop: CASRRDKTEAFF. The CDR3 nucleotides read TGTGCCAGCAGAAGGGACAAAACTGAAGCTTTCTTT.

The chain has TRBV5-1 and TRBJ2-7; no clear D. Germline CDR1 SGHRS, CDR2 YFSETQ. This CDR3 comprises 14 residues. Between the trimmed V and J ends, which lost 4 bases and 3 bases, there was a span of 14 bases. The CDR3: CASSLRGSDYEQYF. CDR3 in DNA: TGCGCCAGCAGCCTACGCGGCAGCGACTACGAGCAGTACTTC.

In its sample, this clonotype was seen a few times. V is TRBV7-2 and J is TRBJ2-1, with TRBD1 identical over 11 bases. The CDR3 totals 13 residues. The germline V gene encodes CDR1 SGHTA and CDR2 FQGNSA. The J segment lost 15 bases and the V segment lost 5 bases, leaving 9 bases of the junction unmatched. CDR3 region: CASSPDRGRGTFF. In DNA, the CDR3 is TGTGCCAGCAGCCCGGACAGGGGGCGAGGGACGTTCTTC.

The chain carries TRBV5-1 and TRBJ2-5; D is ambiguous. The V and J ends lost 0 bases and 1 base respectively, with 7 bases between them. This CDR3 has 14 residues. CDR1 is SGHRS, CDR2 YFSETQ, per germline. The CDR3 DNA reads TGCGCCAGCAGCTTGGGGGCAATCCAAGAGACCCAGTACTTC. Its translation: CASSLGAIQETQYF.

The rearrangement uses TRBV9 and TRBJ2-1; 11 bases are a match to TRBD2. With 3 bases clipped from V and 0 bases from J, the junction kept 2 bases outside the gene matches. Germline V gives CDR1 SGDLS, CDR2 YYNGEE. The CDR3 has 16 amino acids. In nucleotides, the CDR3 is TGTGCCAGCAGCGAGGGACTAGCGGTCTCCTACAATGAGCAGTTCTTC. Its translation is CASSEGLAVSYNEQFF. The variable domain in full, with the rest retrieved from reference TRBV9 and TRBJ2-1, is DSGVTQTPKHLITATGQRVTLRCSPRSGDLSVYWYQQSLDQGLQFLIQYYNGEERAKGNILERFSAQQFPDLHSELNLSSLELGDSALYFCASSEGLAVSYNEQFFGPGTRLTVL.

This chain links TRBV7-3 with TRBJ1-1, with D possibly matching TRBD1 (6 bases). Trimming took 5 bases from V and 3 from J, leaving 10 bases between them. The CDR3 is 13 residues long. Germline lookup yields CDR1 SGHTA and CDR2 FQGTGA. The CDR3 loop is CASSQDRHTEAFF. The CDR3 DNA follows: TGTGCCAGCAGCCAGGACAGACACACTGAAGCTTTCTTT.

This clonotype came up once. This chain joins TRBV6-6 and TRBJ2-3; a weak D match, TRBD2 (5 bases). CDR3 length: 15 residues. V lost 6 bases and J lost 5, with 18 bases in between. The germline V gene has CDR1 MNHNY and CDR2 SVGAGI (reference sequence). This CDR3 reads CASSEGRVVGDTQYF. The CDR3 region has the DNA TGTGCCAGCAGCGAGGGTCGGGTGGTTGGAGATACGCAGTATTTT.

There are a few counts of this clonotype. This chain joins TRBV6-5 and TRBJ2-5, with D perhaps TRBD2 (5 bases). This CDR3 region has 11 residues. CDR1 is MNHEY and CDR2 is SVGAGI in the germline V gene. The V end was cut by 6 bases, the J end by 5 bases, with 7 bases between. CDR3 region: CASRIAETQYF. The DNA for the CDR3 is TGTGCCAGCAGGATAGCGGAGACCCAGTACTTC.

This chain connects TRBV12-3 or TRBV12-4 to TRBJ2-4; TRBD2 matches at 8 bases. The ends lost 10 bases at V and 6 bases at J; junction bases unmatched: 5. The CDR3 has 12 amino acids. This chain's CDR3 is CAIGGASNIQYF. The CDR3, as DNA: TGTGCCATCGGGGGGGCCTCAAACATTCAGTACTTC.

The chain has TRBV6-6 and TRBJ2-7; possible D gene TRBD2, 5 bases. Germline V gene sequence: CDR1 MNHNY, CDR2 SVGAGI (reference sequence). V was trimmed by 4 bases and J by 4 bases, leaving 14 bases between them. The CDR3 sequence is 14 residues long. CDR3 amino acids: CASSLELERYEQYF. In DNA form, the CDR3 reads TGTGCCAGCAGTTTGGAACTAGAGAGGTACGAGCAGTACTTC.

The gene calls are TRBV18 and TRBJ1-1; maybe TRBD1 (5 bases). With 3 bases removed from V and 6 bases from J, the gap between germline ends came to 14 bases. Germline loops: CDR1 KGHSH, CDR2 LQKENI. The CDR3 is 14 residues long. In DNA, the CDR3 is TGTGCCAGCTCACCCGGCAGGACACCTTCTGAAGCTTTCTTT. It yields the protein CASSPGRTPSEAFF. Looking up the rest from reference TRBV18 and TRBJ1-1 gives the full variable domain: NAGVMQNPRHLVRRRGQEARLRCSPMKGHSHVYWYRQLPEEGLKFMVYLQKENIIDESGMPKERFSAEFPKEGPSILRIQQVVRGDSAAYFCASSPGRTPSEAFFGQGTRLTVV.

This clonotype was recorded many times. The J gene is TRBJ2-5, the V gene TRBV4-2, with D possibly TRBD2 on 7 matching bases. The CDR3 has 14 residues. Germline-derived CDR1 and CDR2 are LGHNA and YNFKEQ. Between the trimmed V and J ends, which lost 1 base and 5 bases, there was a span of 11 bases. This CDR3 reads CASSQAGGKETQYF. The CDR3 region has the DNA TGTGCCAGCAGCCAAGCGGGGGGCAAGGAGACCCAGTACTTC.

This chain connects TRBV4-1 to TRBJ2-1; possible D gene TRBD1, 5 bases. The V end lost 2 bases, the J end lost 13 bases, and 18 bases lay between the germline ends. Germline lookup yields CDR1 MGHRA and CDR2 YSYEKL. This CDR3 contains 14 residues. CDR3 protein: CASSQTLQGPTQFF. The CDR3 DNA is TGCGCCAGCAGCCAAACCCTTCAGGGCCCGACCCAGTTCTTC.

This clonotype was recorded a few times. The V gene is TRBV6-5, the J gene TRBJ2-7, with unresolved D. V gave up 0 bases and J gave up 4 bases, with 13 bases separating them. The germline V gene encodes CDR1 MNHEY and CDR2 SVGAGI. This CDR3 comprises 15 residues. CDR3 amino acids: CASSYSARTLYEQYF. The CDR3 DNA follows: TGTGCCAGCAGTTACTCGGCCAGGACCCTATACGAGCAGTACTTC.

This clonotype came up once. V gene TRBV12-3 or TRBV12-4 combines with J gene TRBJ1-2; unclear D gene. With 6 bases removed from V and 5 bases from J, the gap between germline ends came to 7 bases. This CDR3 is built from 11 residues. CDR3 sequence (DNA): TGTGCCAGCAGCCAACAGTATGGCTACACCTTC. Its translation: CASSQQYGYTF.

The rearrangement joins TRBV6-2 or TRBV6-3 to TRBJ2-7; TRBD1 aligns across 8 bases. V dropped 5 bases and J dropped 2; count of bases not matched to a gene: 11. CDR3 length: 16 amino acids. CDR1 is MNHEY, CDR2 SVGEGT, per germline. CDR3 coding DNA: TGTGCCAGCAGTAGACAAAAGACAGGGGCGGCCTACGAGCAGTACTTC. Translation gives CASSRQKTGAAYEQYF.

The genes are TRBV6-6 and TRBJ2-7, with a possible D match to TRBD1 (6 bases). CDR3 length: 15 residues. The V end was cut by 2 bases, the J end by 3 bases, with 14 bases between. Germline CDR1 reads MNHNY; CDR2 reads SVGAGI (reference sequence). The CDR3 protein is CASSYGSGAGYEQYF. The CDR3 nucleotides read TGTGCCAGCAGTTACGGGTCAGGGGCGGGCTACGAGCAGTACTTC.

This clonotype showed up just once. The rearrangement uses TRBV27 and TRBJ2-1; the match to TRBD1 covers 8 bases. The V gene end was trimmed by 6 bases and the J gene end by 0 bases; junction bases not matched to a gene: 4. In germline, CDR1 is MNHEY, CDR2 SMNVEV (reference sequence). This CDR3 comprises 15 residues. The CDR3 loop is CASRRTGSSYNEQFF. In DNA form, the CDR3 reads TGTGCCAGCAGGAGGACAGGGAGCTCCTACAATGAGCAGTTCTTC.

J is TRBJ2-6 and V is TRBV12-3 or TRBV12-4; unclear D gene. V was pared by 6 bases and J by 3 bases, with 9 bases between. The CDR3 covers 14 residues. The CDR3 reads CASSSGFGANVLTF. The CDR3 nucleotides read TGTGCCAGCAGCTCCGGGTTTGGGGCCAACGTCCTGACTTTC.

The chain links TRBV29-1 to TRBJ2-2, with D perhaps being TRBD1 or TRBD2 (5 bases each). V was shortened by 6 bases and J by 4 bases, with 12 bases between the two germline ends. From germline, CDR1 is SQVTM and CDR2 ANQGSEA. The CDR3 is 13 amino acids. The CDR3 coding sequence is TGCAGCGTCTCGAGGGGACCCACCGGGGAGCTGTTTTTT. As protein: CSVSRGPTGELFF.

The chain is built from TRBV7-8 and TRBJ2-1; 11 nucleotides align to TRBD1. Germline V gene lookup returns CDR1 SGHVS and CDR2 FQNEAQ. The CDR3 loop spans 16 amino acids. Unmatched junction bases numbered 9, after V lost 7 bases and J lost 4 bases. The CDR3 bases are TGTGCCAGCAACCCCGTCCGGGACAGGGGGTACAATGAGCAGTTCTTC. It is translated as CASNPVRDRGYNEQFF.

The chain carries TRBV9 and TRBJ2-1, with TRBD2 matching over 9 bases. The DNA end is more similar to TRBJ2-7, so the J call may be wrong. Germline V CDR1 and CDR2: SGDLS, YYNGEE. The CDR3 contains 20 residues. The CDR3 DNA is TGTGCCAGCAGCGTAGCAGTTAGCGGGGGATCAAGAAACTCCTACAATGAGCAGTACTTC. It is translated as CASSVAVSGGSRNSYNEQYF.

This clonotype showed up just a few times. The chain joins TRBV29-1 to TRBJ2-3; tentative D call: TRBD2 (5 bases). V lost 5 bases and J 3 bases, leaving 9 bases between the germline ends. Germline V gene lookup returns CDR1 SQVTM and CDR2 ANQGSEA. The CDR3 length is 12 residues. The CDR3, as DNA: TGCAGCGTTACCGAGGGAACAGATACGCAGTATTTT. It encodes CSVTEGTDTQYF.

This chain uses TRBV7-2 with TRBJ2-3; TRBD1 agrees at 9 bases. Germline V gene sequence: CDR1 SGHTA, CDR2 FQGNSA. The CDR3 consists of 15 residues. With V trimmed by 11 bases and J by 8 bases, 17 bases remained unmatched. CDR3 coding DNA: TGTGCCGGACGCCGGACAGGGGCTCGTTCAGGTACGCAGTATTTT. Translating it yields CAGRRTGARSGTQYF.

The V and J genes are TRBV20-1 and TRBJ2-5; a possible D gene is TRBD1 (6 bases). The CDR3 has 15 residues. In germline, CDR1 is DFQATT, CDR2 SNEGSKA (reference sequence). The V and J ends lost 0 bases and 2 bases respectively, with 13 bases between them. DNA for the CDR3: TGCAGTGCTAGAGATCAAGCCAGGGGTCAAGAGACCCAGTACTTC. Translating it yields CSARDQARGQETQYF.

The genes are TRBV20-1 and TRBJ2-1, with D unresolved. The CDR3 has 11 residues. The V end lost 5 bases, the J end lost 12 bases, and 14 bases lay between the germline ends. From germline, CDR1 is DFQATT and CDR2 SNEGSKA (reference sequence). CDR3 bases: TGCAGTGCTTTCTATTCCTTCGGGCAGTTCTTC. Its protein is CSAFYSFGQFF.

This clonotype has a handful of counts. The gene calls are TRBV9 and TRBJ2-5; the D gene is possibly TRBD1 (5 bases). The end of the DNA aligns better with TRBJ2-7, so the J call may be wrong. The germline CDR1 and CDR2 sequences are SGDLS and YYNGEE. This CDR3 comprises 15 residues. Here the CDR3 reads CASSVAEDKYYEQYF. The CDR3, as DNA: TGTGCCAGCAGCGTAGCAGAGGACAAGTACTACGAGCAGTACTTC.